Detailed here is one TCR beta chain. Its antigen is unidentified. Per the germline V gene, CDR1 is SNHLY and CDR2 is FYNNEI. This CDR3 spans 12 amino acids. V shed 6 bases and J shed 7 bases, with 7 bases lying between them. The data were obtained in a study of lymphopenia after photon versus proton radiotherapy. Study findings and constraints: Photon-treated patients lost naive T cells and TCR diversity; proton-treated stayed stable. Post-nadir diversity loss with photons came from oligoclonal expansion, particularly CD8+ Temra cells. A bigger post-nadir fall in TCR diversity correlated inversely with survival time in deceased patients. Survival link was tested only in deceased patients; proton benefit remains a possibility.

Assay used: immunoSEQ multiplex PCR; TCRdb lists only in-frame clones, some missing. The table includes about 26,000 clones, 75% to 90% detected once. The sequence came from a man younger than 45 with gastric cancer. The starting material was peripheral blood, obtained from a patient treated with photon-based radiotherapy. J is TRBJ1-6 and V is TRBV2, with D unclear. CDR3 coding DNA: TGTGCCAGCAGGCTCGTAAATTCACCCCTCCACTTT. Encoded protein: CASRLVNSPLHF.